This T cell receptor beta chain was documented in a study of response to subunit inactivated influenza vaccine. This CDR3 region has 14 residues. The V gene end was trimmed by 5 bases and the J gene end by 5 bases; junction bases not matched to a gene: 4. CDR1 and CDR2 from the germline V gene are KGHDR and SFDVKD. TCRdb processed the RT-PCR reads anew with MiXCR; each CDR3 protein has one entry. The data show some 540,000 distinct CDR3 sequences, under 30% seen once. This clonotype was recorded a few times. The same sample was also studied in work on T cells expressing NK-cell markers. From that paper: Production of TCR beta cDNA relied on 5'RACE template switching with UMIs. TCR beta repertoires came from sorted CD3+CD56+NKG2C+, CD3+CD56+NKG2C- and CD3+CD56-NKG2C+ T cells. Just one sequenced donor of eight was HCMV-seronegative, while seven were seropositive. Questions lingered over whether expanded NKG2C+ T cell clones were HCMV-specific.

The TCR originated in a middle-aged man who received an inactivated influenza vaccine. The chain links TRBV24-1 to TRBJ2-1; 8 nucleotides match TRBD1. The input for sequencing was CD4+ T cells sorted from PBMCs, taken about 13 days after vaccination. CDR3 sequence reads: CATSGQGSDNEQFF. The CDR3 DNA reads TGTGCCACCAGTGGACAGGGGTCGGACAATGAGCAGTTCTTC.